This TCR beta chain was observed in a study of cytomegalovirus exposure and HLA in healthy donors (dated by TCRdb to 2016 to 2017). Context from the whole study: According to an earlier analysis of a few hundred of the donors, about 179 million T cells yielded 95 million to 140 million unique TCR beta sequences and about 300 Gb of sequence data. Approximately 300 gigabases of sequencing data and approximately 84 million unique TCR sequences were included in an early release covering 550 to 800 HLA-typed donors. Of the roughly 400 genotyped donors, roughly 85% fell in the genetic ancestry cluster associated with self-reported Caucasian donors. The study aimed to test whether cataloging public T cell receptors could reveal signatures of past pathogen exposure. Using immunosequencing, the study profiled T cell repertoires from approximately 700 subjects and related those repertoires to cytomegalovirus serostatus. In addition to the first cohort of about 650 subjects, a separate validation cohort of approximately 120 different subjects was used. To predict cytomegalovirus infection status, the study combined high-throughput TCR immunosequencing, statistical association of individual TCRs with disease status, and machine learning. In a later analysis, previously published TCR beta repertoires from 600 to 850 donors were re-analyzed and high-resolution HLA genotyping was added so that TCR occurrence patterns could be studied. In the later analysis, no new phenotypic data were used to find candidate immune exposures; instead, reliance was placed on TCR beta sequences and their occurrence across donors. An earlier analysis of several hundred of the donors applied high-throughput TCR beta sequencing to assess whether each TCR beta V gene segment acted as functional or pseudogenic. Alongside the repertoire data, information on donor age, sex, ethnicity and CMV serostatus was compiled. Genome-wide SNP genotypes for about three fifths of the roughly 670 donors were used in a later genetic analysis, which treated that subset as a discovery cohort. Every discovery cohort repertoire had been produced on one sequencing platform. HLA typing included class I and class II loci at four-digit resolution. The number of donors typed differed by locus, with 629-630 for A, B, C, DRB1 and DQB1, more than 500 for DQA1, over 600 for DPA1, and around 430 for DPB1. Roughly 5 DR-DQ haplotypes were treated as single units for association and clustering because of strong linkage in the cohort. On average, 235,054 unique TCR beta nucleotide sequences were sequenced per donor among about 400 genotyped donors of the cohort, with roughly 19% of those sequences being non-productive. The research as a whole found: Assigning TCR associations to individual alleles was difficult when HLA alleles, especially DR and DQ, strongly co-occurred. The study listed approximately 150 TCR beta chains as associated with cytomegalovirus. Because HLA typing was missing for some donors at each locus, association tests included only the typed subset. According to the authors, the approach could potentially be generalized to other disease states and immunological phenotypes. Presence/absence analyses assumed roughly uniform sequencing depth across donors, an assumption that may not hold. In this cohort, only TCR beta chains were sequenced, and detectable features were limited by the absence of alpha or paired-chain data. Most TCR sequences were observed very rarely across donors, whereas some public TCRs were present in many individuals. Immune exposure information for the cohort was limited to CMV serostatus. According to a later analysis, parvovirus B19, influenza, CMV and Epstein-Barr virus appeared linked to several top co-occurrence clusters. A further reported finding was that TCR beta sequences accurately predicted the HLA-A and HLA-B alleles for most subjects in the first cohort. Linkage disequilibrium might explain the correlated functional status among segregating V segments, but an unknown experimental factor could not be excluded. In an earlier analysis of about 540 of the donors, most TCR beta V segments were observed in productive rearrangements about 87% or about 30% of the time, broadly matching IMGT annotations. Because counts were too low, fewer than 20 rarely observed V segments, including chromosome 9 orphons, were excluded from the earlier analysis of fewer than 650 of the donors. A group of highly shared sequence variants was considered likely to be a technical artifact of the sequencing pipeline. At a false discovery rate of 0.05, a later analysis linked 16,951 TCR beta sequences to specific HLA alleles. A few of the identified cytomegalovirus-associated TCR beta chains were confirmed in vitro to be specific for cytomegalovirus antigens. According to a later analysis, TCR association rates differed among HLA loci, with DRB1 alleles showing the most associated TCRs and HLA-C alleles showing the fewest. The classifier was reported to diagnose cytomegalovirus status with high specificity and sensitivity in both the original and validation cohorts. A later genetic analysis associated a missense DCLRE1C variant with V-gene and J-gene trimming of TCR beta chains, and an independent cohort replicated the association. Because the 87-base-pair reads could not distinguish some IMGT-functional V segments, including TRBV6-2 and TRBV6-3, those segments were excluded. According to a later genetic analysis, donors in an Asian-associated ancestry cluster had fewer N-insertions in productive TCRs than the approximately 630-donor mean. Most CMV-associated TCR beta chains appeared to be HLA-restricted in a later analysis, and the HLA associations seemed to be driven largely by CMV exposure. A later analysis found that HLA-associated TCR beta chains were more clonally expanded and had lower generation probabilities than equally common non-associated chains.

The cohort consisted of some 730 healthy bone marrow donors. All cohort members were sampled while nominally healthy, although unrecorded immune exposures were likely present. The donor tested CMV seronegative and was one of the 352 seronegative cohort members. Each donor provided a peripheral blood sample, and peripheral blood mononuclear cells were used for TCR beta sequencing. The Qiagen DNeasy Blood Extraction Kit was used to extract genomic DNA from the blood cell samples. On this clone: Its specific antigen is unknown. Per-nucleotide qualities are absent, and no much larger clonotype sits a single base away.

Library preparation was by the immunoSEQ multiplex PCR assay. A mixture of 60 forward primers for TCR Vbeta segments and 13 reverse primers for TCR Jbeta segments was used in the multiplex PCR. The CDR3 region of rearranged TCR beta genes was amplified from genomic DNA with a multiplex PCR assay. The amplified TCR beta libraries were sequenced on the Illumina HiSeq System as 87-base-pair reads. Per the authors' processing: A later analysis tallied tens of millions of unique TCR beta chains across the approximately 670 repertoires, and about 10 million of those chains were shared by two or more donors. A nearest-neighbor algorithm error-corrected the raw reads and collapsed the reads into unique sequences, merging closely related sequences to remove PCR and sequencing errors. CDR3 sequences were aligned to IMGT reference sequences to assign V, D and J gene segments. For a sequence to be retained, at least a six-nucleotide match to both a V gene segment and a J gene segment was required. Rearrangements were called productive when the CDR3 lacked stop codons and stayed in frame with V and J; all others were non-productive. CDR3 was defined according to IMGT convention as the region running from the second conserved V-encoded cysteine to the conserved J-encoded phenylalanine. Sequences without an unambiguous match to a single V gene segment were excluded from the earlier analysis of approximately 600 of the donors. In an earlier analysis of some 590 of the donors, a V segment was called functional when productive rearrangements were above 56.7%, and segregating when the standard deviation between donors exceeded 5%. A statistical classification framework was built for diagnosing cytomegalovirus status from the catalog of TCR beta chain sequences. A later analysis assigned V and J genes by comparing TCR nucleotide sequences with IMGT/GENE-DB human TR gene sequences. Using the TCRdist pipeline, a later analysis assigned CDR3 sequences along with most-parsimonious VDJ recombination scenarios. In a later analysis, every TCR beta chain was defined by the combination of its CDR3 amino acid sequence and its V-gene family, and reads without a unique V-gene family were dropped. In a later analysis, several hundred highly shared, low-generation-probability nucleotide sequences were removed to address suspected cross-contamination and a sequencing artifact. In a later analysis, a clonal expansion index was calculated for each public chain from normalized within-repertoire ranks of inferred template counts. A later analysis computed generation probabilities with a VDJ recombination model fitted to out-of-frame rearrangements, and checked the results against IGoR. In a later analysis, TCR-TCR, TCR-HLA and TCR-CMV co-occurrence was scored with hypergeometric tests, and a repertoire-size bias correction was applied to TCR pairs. In a later analysis, false discovery rates were estimated by permuting HLA or CMV assignments 20 times. In a later analysis, co-occurring TCRs were grouped with DBSCAN, and TCRdist sequence similarity was added when clustering was performed within HLA-allele-positive subsets. Repertoires with fewer than 30,000 or more than 120,000 public chains, plus five repertoires with anomalous nucleotide sharing, were excluded from co-occurrence clustering. The clones in this table, taken by TCRdb from immuneACCESS, are in-frame only. Not every clone is retained; where verified, under half of the shortfall comes from an unresolved V gene, and the cause of the rest is unknown. Clone size and the V and J calls come from that table; the DNA yielded D and trimming. The sample includes fewer than 150,000 clones, with less than 75% observed a single time. The top ten hold 4% to 5% of the sample.

Via the germline V gene, CDR1 is SGHTA and CDR2 FQGNSA. The V and J ends are trimmed by 1 base and 7 bases, leaving 13 bases between them. Inclusive of the bounding cysteine and phenylalanine, the CDR3 is 14 residues long. Here the CDR3 DNA is all that survives: 42 bases in frame from base 1. The receptor was derived from a woman aged 40 to 50 in good health and CMV-seronegative. This receptor chain uses TRBV7-2 and TRBJ1-1, with the identity of the D gene unclear. The sample consisted of PBMCs. The bases are TGTGCCAGCAGCTTAGGTTCCCCCCAACATGAAGCTTTCTTT. It specifies CASSLGSPQHEAFF.